This record looks at one T cell receptor beta chain sequence and its context. This record belongs to a study of blood T cell repertoires in COVID-19. Method: immunoSEQ multiplex PCR; TCRdb's copy keeps in-frame clones and lacks some. The table records fewer than 350,000 clones, roughly 91% of them present only once. Trimming stripped 3 bases from V and 10 bases from J, with 7 bases between. The CDR3 covers 12 residues. The germline V gene encodes CDR1 SGHTA and CDR2 FQGNSA. The material sequenced was PBMCs or T cells enriched from blood (not recorded which). This receptor was obtained from a woman in her 40s with acute COVID-19. V and J are TRBV7-2 and TRBJ1-6; D not certain. The DNA for the CDR3 is TGTGCCAGCAGCTTGGGCCGGTCACCCCTCCACTTT. It translates to CASSLGRSPLHF.